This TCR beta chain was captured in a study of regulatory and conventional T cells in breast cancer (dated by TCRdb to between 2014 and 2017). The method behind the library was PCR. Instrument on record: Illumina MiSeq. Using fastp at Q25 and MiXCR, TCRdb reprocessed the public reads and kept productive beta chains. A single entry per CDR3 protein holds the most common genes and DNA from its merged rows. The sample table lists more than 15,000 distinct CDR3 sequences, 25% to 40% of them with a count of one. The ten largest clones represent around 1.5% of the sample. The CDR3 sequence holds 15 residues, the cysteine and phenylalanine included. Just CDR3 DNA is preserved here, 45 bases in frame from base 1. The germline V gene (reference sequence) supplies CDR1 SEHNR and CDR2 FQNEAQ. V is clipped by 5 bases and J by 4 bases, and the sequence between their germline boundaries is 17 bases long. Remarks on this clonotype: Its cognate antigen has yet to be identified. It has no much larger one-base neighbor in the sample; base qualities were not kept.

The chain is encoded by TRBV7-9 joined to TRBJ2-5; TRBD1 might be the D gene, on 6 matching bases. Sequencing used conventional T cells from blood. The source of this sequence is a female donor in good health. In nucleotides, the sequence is TGTGCCAGCAGCCGCCCGGACAGCAAGCGAGAGACCCAGTACTTC. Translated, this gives CASSRPDSKRETQYF.